A selection of T cell receptor beta chains follows, all from one sample in a study of T cells after yellow fever vaccination. TCRdb ran MiXCR on the 5' RACE reads and lists one entry per CDR3 protein. The sample consists of roughly 240,000 distinct CDR3 sequences, over 6.5% of them appearing once. The sample was CD4+ T cells sorted from PBMCs, taken on the day of the yellow fever booster vaccination. The source is a young man who received the YFV17D yellow fever vaccine. The CDR3 runs from the conserved cysteine through the conserved F or W. D genes are given only for firm matches. Size is stated for part of the rows, as once, few or many counts, or as a class when the clone is expanded.

v_call	clone_size	j_call	d_call	cdr3_aa	cdr3_nt
TRBV6-2/TRBV6-3	.	TRBJ2-3	TRBD2	CASSKNAGGPPDTQYF	TGTGCCAGCAGCAAAAACGCGGGAGGGCCCCCAGATACGCAGTATTTT
TRBV7-2	.	TRBJ2-7	.	CASSHRDGEQYF	TGTGCCAGCAGTCATCGGGACGGCGAGCAGTACTTC
TRBV5-1	few	TRBJ2-7	TRBD2	CASSLGPSGFASYEQYF	TGCGCCAGCAGCTTGGGGCCTAGCGGGTTTGCCTCCTACGAGCAGTACTTC
TRBV11-2	few	TRBJ2-1	.	CASSLTLEQFF	TGTGCCAGCAGCCTTACCCTAGAGCAGTTCTTC
TRBV5-1	once	TRBJ2-1	.	CASSSSRGNEKFF	TGCGCCAGCAGCTCTTCCCGGGGGAACGAGAAGTTCTTC
TRBV7-9	many	TRBJ1-1	.	CASSSRKNTEAFF	TGTGCCAGCAGCTCACGGAAGAACACTGAAGCTTTCTTT
TRBV7-2	few	TRBJ2-5	.	CASSPEGWTQYF	TGTGCCAGCAGCCCAGAGGGGTGGACCCAGTACTTC
TRBV20-1	few	TRBJ2-1	.	CSAQRRRTSYNEQFF	TGCAGTGCTCAGAGGCGCCGAACTTCCTACAATGAGCAGTTCTTC
TRBV5-5	many	TRBJ2-1	TRBD1	CASSTQGAGYNEQFF	TGTGCCAGCAGCACACAGGGGGCAGGGTACAATGAGCAGTTCTTC
TRBV5-1	many	TRBJ2-7	.	CASSLTGLASYEQYF	TGCGCCAGCAGCTTGACCGGACTCGCCTCCTACGAGCAGTACTTC
TRBV20-1	many	TRBJ2-7	TRBD1	CSASTPGQGGYEQYF	TGCAGTGCTTCGACGCCGGGACAGGGGGGCTACGAGCAGTACTTC
TRBV20-1	.	TRBJ2-5	.	CSSGQRRIQETQYF	TGCAGTTCGGGCCAGCGGAGGATCCAAGAGACCCAGTACTTC
TRBV20-1	many	TRBJ2-5	.	CSATDIQETQYF	TGCAGTGCCACGGACATCCAAGAGACCCAGTACTTC
TRBV18	few	TRBJ2-3	TRBD2	CASSRLAGEIGTQYF	TGTGCCAGCTCACGCCTAGCGGGAGAAATTGGTACGCAGTATTTT
TRBV5-1	.	TRBJ2-7	TRBD1	CASSRSGQPYEQYF	TGCGCCAGCAGCCGGTCGGGACAGCCCTACGAGCAGTACTTC
TRBV20-1	.	TRBJ2-3	TRBD1	CSATRQGSARTDTQYF	TGCAGTGCTACCCGACAGGGGAGTGCTCGGACAGATACGCAGTATTTT
TRBV5-1	many	TRBJ2-7	.	CASSLETGQGYEQYF	TGCGCCAGCAGCTTGGAGACGGGACAAGGCTACGAGCAGTACTTC
TRBV15	many	TRBJ1-5	.	CATSRARGVGQPQHF	TGTGCCACCAGCAGGGCCAGAGGGGTGGGTCAGCCCCAGCATTTT
TRBV7-2	few	TRBJ1-5	.	CASSLARESWQPQHF	TGTGCCAGCAGCTTAGCGAGAGAGTCGTGGCAGCCCCAGCATTTT
TRBV5-1	many	TRBJ2-1	TRBD1	CASSLGNRGRNEQFF	TGCGCCAGCAGCTTGGGGAACAGGGGGCGCAATGAGCAGTTCTTC
TRBV20-1	many	TRBJ1-5	TRBD1	CSATSDRRYQPQHF	TGCAGTGCTACTTCGGACAGGAGATATCAGCCCCAGCATTTT
TRBV20-1	.	TRBJ2-7	TRBD2	CSCTGLAGVDEQYF	TGCAGTTGCACGGGACTAGCGGGAGTGGACGAGCAGTACTTC
TRBV25-1	.	TRBJ1-1	.	CASSSAAGGLNTEAFF	TGTGCCAGCAGTTCGGCCGCCGGGGGATTGAACACTGAAGCTTTCTTT
TRBV29-1	few	TRBJ2-7	TRBD1	CSVDGTGDHYEQYF	TGCAGCGTTGATGGGACAGGAGATCACTACGAGCAGTACTTC
TRBV27	few	TRBJ1-6	.	CASSSRLPLHF	TGTGCCAGCAGTAGCCGCCTCCCCCTCCACTTT
TRBV7-2	few	TRBJ1-6	TRBD1	CASSVGGTGRSPLHF	TGTGCCAGCAGCGTAGGGGGGACAGGGAGATCACCCCTCCACTTT
TRBV6-2/TRBV6-3	few	TRBJ1-1	.	CASSLDASRITEAFF	TGTGCCAGCAGCTTAGACGCCTCCAGGATCACTGAAGCTTTCTTT
TRBV20-1	many	TRBJ2-5	TRBD2	CSARGLAGQETQYF	TGCAGTGCTAGGGGACTAGCGGGTCAAGAGACCCAGTACTTC